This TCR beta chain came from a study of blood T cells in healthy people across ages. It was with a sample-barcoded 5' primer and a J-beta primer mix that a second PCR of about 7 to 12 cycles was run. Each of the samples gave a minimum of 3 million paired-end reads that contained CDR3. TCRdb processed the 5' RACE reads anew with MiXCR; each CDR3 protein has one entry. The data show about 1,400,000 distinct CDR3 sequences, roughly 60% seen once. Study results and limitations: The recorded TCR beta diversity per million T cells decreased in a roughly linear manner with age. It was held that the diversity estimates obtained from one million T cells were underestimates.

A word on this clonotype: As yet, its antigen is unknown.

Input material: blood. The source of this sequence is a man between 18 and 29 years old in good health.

The DNA of the CDR3 is TGTGCCAGCAGCCCATATAGGGGGGCTTCCGTCACCGGGGAGCTGTTTTTT. Translating it yields CASSPYRGASVTGELFF. The V gene is TRBV3-1, the J gene TRBJ2-2; D is tentatively TRBD1 or TRBD2 (6 bases each). This CDR3 is built from 17 residues. From germline, CDR1 is LGHDT and CDR2 YNNKEL (reference sequence). The V and J ends lost 4 bases and 4 bases respectively, with 19 bases between them.